Listed below are T cell receptor beta chains from one sample, sequenced in a study of OX40 agonist ivuxolimab in advanced cancers. Profiled with immunoSEQ multiplex PCR; TCRdb holds only in-frame clones, not every one. The sample has approximately 23,000 clones, almost 85% seen once. Here the sequenced sample was CD4+ or CD8+ T cells sorted from blood, taken in a trial of the OX40 agonist ivuxolimab. The receptors were gathered from an adult with an advanced solid tumor such as melanoma, head and neck, liver or kidney cancer. Both conserved end residues are trimmed from each CDR3.

V gene	J gene	CDR3 protein
TRBV7-3	TRBJ1-5	ASSLSGTGGKRPNQPQH
TRBV9	TRBJ2-7	ASSVGVQGNGDEQY
TRBV28	TRBJ2-1	ASSFLSSSSGGWDEQF
TRBV7-9	TRBJ2-7	ASSPYWTYEQY
TRBV6-1	TRBJ1-1	ASSEVHRNTEAF
TRBV7-9	TRBJ2-7	ASTLGATGRGYEQY
TRBV9	TRBJ2-3	ASSVDDRPNTDTQY
TRBV5-1	TRBJ1-1	ASSLGFDRGLNTEAF
TRBV2	TRBJ2-1	ASSEAPQRLEQF
TRBV7-9	TRBJ2-1	ASSFGNEQF
TRBV28	TRBJ2-7	ASSLISGASSYEQY
TRBV15	TRBJ2-5	ASSLGKETQY
TRBV29-1	TRBJ2-3	SENVVSTDTQY
TRBV30	TRBJ2-7	AWGEDRPSSYEQY
TRBV2	TRBJ2-7	ASSELPSGGEVEQY
TRBV28	TRBJ2-5	ASRTNSGSETQY
TRBV6-4	TRBJ2-3	ASSVEGGSTDTQY
TRBV29-1	TRBJ2-7	SVTVPYEQY
TRBV10-2	TRBJ1-1	ASSAGVYTEAF
TRBV29-1	TRBJ2-7	SVVSGVPYGEQY
TRBV7-9	TRBJ2-7	ASSLLNPEQY
TRBV28	TRBJ2-3	ASSLVQDSSFSSTDTQY
TRBV6-5	TRBJ2-2	ASSYREGGELF
TRBV4-1	TRBJ2-5	ASSQDSLEETQY
TRBV28	TRBJ2-3	AVRRPRTDTQY
TRBV7-9	TRBJ2-5	ASSLGGGAFAGQETQY
TRBV4-2	TRBJ1-1	ASSSRLIQETSNTEAF
TRBV7-6	TRBJ2-1	ASSLFGGYSYNEQF
TRBV27	TRBJ1-1	ASSLNRGVGMNTEAF
TRBV5-1	TRBJ2-1	ASSLVGVDYNEQF
TRBV9	TRBJ2-1	ASSVVSGISYNEQF
TRBV4-3	TRBJ2-7	ASSPGTSGDTSYEQY
TRBV28	TRBJ1-1	ASSFVVGQGTTEAF
TRBV11-2	TRBJ1-2	ASSLGLYGYT
TRBV6-6	TRBJ2-3	ASSYSSGGVTDTQY
TRBV5-4	TRBJ2-1	ASSWGAYNEQF
TRBV2	TRBJ1-3	ASSSGTGEGNTIY
TRBV6-1	TRBJ1-1	AIFWGTEAF
TRBV27	TRBJ2-2	ASSSVGTGLTGELF
TRBV10-3	TRBJ2-7	AISESTGLTYEQY
TRBV6-5	TRBJ2-3	ASRPYSTDTQY
TRBV27	TRBJ1-2	ASSYGTAGGYT
TRBV10-3	TRBJ2-3	AIASGGSDTQY
TRBV28	TRBJ1-2	ASSLSHRVANYGYT
TRBV4-2	TRBJ1-2	ASSQEDRGEANYGYT
TRBV7-9	TRBJ2-7	ASSLGTYEQY
TRBV5-1	TRBJ2-7	ASSGVTGTSVRGEQY
TRBV6-5	TRBJ1-2	ASREGQANYGYT
TRBV4-1	TRBJ2-5	ASSQDGLDTFRETQY
TRBV11-2	TRBJ1-1	ASSLVKGPRSNTEAF
TRBV29-1	TRBJ2-7	SGRTVTSSYEQY
TRBV11-2	TRBJ2-7	ASSPRQGAAHYEQY
TRBV9	TRBJ2-7	ASSVDPGDYEQY
TRBV5-1	TRBJ2-7	ASSPTGSYEQY
TRBV2	TRBJ1-1	ASSGPGGGNTEAF
TRBV7-2	TRBJ2-3	ASSPAGEALTDTQY
TRBV6-1	TRBJ2-7	ASKIDRHEQY
TRBV28	TRBJ2-5	ASSSIENLPEETQY
TRBV7-9	TRBJ2-2	ASSLSGTNTGELF
TRBV9	TRBJ2-1	ASGRDNEQF